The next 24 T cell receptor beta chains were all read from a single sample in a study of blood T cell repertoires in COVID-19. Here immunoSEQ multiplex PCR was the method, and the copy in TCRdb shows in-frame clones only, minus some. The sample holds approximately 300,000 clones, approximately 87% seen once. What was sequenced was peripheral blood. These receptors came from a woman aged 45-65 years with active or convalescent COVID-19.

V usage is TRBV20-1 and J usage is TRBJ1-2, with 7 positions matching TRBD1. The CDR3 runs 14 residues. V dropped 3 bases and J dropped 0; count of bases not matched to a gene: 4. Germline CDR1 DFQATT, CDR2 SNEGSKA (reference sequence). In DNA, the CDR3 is TGCAGTGCTAGTGGTGGGACAGCTAACTATGGCTACACCTTC. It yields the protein CSASGGTANYGYTF.

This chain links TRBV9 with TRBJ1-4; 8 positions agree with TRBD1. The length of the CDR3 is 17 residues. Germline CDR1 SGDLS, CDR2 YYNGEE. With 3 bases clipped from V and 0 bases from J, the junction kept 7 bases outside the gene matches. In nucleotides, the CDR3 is TGTGCCAGCAGCGAACAGGGGGGACATGCAACTAATGAAAAACTGTTTTTT. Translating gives CASSEQGGHATNEKLFF.

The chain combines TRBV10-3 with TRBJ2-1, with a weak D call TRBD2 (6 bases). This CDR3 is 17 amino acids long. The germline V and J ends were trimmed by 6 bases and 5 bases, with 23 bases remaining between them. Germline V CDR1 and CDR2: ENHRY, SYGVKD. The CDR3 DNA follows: TGTGCCATCAGGGCGGGAAGTAGCGCTCAAACTAACAATGAGCAGTTCTTC. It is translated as CAIRAGSSAQTNNEQFF.

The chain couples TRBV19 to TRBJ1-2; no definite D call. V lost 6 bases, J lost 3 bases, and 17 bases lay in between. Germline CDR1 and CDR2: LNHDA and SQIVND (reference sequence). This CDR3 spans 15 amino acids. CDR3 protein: CASSTPGGLDYGYTF. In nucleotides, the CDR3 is TGTGCCAGTAGCACTCCCGGCGGGCTAGACTATGGCTACACCTTC.

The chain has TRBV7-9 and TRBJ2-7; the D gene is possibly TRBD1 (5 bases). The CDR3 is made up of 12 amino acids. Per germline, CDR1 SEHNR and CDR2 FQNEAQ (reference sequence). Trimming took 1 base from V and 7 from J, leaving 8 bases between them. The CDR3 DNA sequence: TGTGCCAGCAGCTTAGTTCAGGGTGAGCAGTACTTC. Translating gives CASSLVQGEQYF.

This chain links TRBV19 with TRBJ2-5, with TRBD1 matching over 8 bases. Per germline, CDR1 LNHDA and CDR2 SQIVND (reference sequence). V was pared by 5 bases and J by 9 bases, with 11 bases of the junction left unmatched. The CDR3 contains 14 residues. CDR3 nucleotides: TGTGCCAGTAGTCCTGACAGGGGCCTAAGAGCCCAGTACTTC. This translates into CASSPDRGLRAQYF.

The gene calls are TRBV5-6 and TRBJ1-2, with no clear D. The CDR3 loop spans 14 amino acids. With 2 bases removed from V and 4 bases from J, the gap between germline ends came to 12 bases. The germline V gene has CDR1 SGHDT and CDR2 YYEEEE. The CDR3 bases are TGTGCCAGCAGCTTAGGCGGCATGAGCTATGGCTACACCTTC. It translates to CASSLGGMSYGYTF.

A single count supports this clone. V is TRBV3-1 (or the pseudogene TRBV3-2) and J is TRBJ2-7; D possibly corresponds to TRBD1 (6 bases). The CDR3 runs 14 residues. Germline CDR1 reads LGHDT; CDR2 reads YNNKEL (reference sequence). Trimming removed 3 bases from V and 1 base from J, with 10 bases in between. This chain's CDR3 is CASSHGTLSYEQYF. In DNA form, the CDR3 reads TGTGCCAGCAGCCACGGGACATTATCCTACGAGCAGTACTTC.

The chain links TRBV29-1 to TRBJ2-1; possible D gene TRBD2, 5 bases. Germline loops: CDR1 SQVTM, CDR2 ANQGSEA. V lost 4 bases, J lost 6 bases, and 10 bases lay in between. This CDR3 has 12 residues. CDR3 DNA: TGCAGCGTTGTTGAGGGCCTCAATGAGCAGTTCTTC. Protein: CSVVEGLNEQFF.

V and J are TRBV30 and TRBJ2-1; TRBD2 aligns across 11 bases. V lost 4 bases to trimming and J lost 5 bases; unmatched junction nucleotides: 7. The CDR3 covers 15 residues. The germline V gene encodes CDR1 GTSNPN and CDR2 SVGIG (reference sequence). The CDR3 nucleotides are TGTGCCTGGACACCCGGGACTAGCGGCCACAATGAGCAGTTCTTC. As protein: CAWTPGTSGHNEQFF.

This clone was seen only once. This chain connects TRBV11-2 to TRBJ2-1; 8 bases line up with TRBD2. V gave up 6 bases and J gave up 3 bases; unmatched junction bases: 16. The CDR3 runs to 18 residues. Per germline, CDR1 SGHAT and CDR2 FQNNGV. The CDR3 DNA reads TGTGCCAGCAGGCCAGCACGCAGGGCGGGGGGAGTCTACAATGAGCAGTTCTTC. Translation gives CASRPARRAGGVYNEQFF.

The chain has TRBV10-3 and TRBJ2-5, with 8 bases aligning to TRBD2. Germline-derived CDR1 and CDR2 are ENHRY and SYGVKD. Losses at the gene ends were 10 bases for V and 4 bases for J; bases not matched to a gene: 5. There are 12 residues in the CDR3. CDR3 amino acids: CATRLAGETQYF. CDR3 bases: TGTGCCACCCGCCTAGCGGGAGAGACCCAGTACTTC.

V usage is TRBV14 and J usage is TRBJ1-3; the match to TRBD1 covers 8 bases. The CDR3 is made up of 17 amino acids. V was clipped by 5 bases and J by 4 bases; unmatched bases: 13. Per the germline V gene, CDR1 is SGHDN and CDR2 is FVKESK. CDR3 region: CASSSRTGLSFGNTIYF. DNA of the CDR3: TGTGCCAGCAGCTCCCGGACAGGGTTAAGCTTCGGAAACACCATATATTTT.

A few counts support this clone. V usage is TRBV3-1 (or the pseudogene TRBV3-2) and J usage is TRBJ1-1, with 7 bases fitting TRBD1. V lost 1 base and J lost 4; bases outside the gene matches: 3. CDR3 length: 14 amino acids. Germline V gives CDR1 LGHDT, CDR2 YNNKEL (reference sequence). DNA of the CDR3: TGTGCCAGCAGCCAAGGACAGGGTTTCACTGAAGCTTTCTTT. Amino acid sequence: CASSQGQGFTEAFF.

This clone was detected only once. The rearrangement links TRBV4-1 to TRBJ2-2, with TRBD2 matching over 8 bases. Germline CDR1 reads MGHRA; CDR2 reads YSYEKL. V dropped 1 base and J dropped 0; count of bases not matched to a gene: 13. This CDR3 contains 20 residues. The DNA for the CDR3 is TGCGCCAGCAGCCAAGTTTTCCCGGGGGGGGTAAAAACGAACACCGGGGAGCTGTTTTTT. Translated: CASSQVFPGGVKTNTGELFF.

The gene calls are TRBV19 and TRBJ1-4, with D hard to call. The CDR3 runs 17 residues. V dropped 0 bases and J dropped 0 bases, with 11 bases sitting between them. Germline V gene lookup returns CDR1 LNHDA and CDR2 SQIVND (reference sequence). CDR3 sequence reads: CASSIDLRAATNEKLFF. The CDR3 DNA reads TGTGCCAGTAGTATAGATCTGCGGGCTGCAACTAATGAAAAACTGTTTTTT.

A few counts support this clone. CDR3 DNA: TGTGCCAGCAGCTTGGGACTAGCGGGAGTTAGCGAGCAGTACTTC. Encoded protein: CASSLGLAGVSEQYF. J is TRBJ2-7 and V is TRBV27; the match to TRBD2 covers 14 bases. V gave up 6 bases and J gave up 6 bases; unmatched junction bases: 7. CDR1 is MNHEY, CDR2 SMNVEV, per germline (reference sequence). This CDR3 region has 15 residues.

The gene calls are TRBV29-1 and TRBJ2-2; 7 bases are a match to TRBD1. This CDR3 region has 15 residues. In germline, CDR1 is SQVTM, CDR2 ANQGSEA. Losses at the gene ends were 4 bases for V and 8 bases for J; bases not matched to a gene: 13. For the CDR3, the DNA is TGCAGCGTTGGAATCCGGCAGGGGGTAACTGGGGAGCTGTTTTTT. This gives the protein CSVGIRQGVTGELFF.

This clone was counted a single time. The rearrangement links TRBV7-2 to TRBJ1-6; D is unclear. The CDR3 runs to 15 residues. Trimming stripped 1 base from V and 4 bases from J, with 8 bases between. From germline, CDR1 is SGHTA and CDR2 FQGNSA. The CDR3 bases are TGTGCCAGCAGCTTAGGAACGGGTTATAATTCACCCCTCCACTTT. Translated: CASSLGTGYNSPLHF.

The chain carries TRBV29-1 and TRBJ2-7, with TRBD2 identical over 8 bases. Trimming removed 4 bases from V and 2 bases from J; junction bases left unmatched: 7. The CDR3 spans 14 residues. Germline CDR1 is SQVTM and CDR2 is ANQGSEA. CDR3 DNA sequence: TGCAGCGTTGCCCTAGCGGGTGCAACCTACGAGCAGTACTTC. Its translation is CSVALAGATYEQYF.

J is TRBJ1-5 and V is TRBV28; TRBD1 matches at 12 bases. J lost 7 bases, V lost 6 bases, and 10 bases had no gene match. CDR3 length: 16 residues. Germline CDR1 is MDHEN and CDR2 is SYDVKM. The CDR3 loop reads CASRRPGQGAGQPQHF. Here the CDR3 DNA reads TGTGCCAGCAGGAGACCGGGACAGGGGGCTGGGCAGCCCCAGCATTTT.

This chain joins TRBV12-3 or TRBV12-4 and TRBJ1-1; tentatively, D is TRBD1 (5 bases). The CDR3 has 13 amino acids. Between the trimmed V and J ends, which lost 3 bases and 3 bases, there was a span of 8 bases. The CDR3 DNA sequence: TGTGCCAGCAGTTTCAGCAGGGACACTGAAGCTTTCTTT. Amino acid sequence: CASSFSRDTEAFF.

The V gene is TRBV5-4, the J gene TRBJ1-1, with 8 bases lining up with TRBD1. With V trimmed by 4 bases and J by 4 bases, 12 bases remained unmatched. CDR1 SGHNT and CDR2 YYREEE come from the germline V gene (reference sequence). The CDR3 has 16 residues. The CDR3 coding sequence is TGTGCCAGCAGCGATCTGGACAGGGTGGGGATCACTGAAGCTTTCTTT. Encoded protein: CASSDLDRVGITEAFF.

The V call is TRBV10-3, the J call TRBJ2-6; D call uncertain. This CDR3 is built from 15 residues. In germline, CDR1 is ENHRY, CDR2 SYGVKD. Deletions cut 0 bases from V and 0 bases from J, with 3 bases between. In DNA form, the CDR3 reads TGTGCCATCAGTGAGTCGAGCTCTGGGGCCAACGTCCTGACTTTC. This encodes CAISESSSGANVLTF.